The sequence of this T cell receptor (beta chain) was determined in a study of blood T cell repertoires in COVID-19. This clone was observed once. Residents of 24 US areas, aged roughly 18 to 95 years, made up the participants. Recovered status in Cohort 3 required two negative PCRs, clearance, or symptom resolution. From germline, CDR1 is LGHDT and CDR2 YNNKEL (reference sequence). With 2 bases removed from V and 7 bases from J, the gap between germline ends came to 12 bases. CDR3 length: 13 residues. Original handling: The assay estimated nucleated cells by amplifying reference gene primers. Clones were read by immunoSEQ multiplex PCR, and TCRdb kept only the in-frame ones, dropping some. V and J calls and clone size are those listed in that table; D and trimming were worked out from the DNA. The top ten hold less than 3% of the sample, which has over 250,000 clones, about 88% seen once.

Sequencing was done on a sample of PBMCs or T cells enriched from blood (not recorded which). This TCR was recovered from a woman in her 50s who had recovered from COVID-19. J is TRBJ2-7 and V is TRBV3-1 (or the pseudogene TRBV3-2); D gene ambiguous. The CDR3 DNA follows: TGTGCCAGCAGCCAAAGCCAGCGTACGGAGCAGTACTTC. Translation gives CASSQSQRTEQYF.